This T cell receptor (beta chain) originates from a study of cytomegalovirus exposure and HLA in healthy donors. Overall study results and limits: Reports state that TCR beta sequences accurately predicted most subjects' HLA-A and HLA-B alleles. Indistinguishability led to the exclusion of some V segments, TRBV6-2 and TRBV6-3 included.

Primers for the PCR totalled 60 Vbeta and 13 Jbeta. The repertoire was sequenced with immunoSEQ multiplex PCR; TCRdb's copy has only in-frame clones and lacks some. The data show 130,000 or so clones, 60% to 85% seen once. This clone was seen more than once but under ten times. Its antigen is not identified. The CDR3 length is 14 residues. V gave up 4 bases and J gave up 8 bases; unmatched junction bases: 9. Germline V lookup: CDR1 SGHVS, CDR2 FNYEAQ. V gene TRBV7-6 combines with J gene TRBJ1-2; 8 bases match TRBD1. The specimen sequenced was PBMCs. This sequence originates from a woman aged 40 to 55 in good health and CMV-seropositive. This CDR3 reads CASSSDQGAAGYTF. CDR3 nucleotides: TGTGCCAGCAGCTCAGACCAGGGGGCAGCGGGCTACACCTTC.